The 14 T cell receptor beta chains reported below all come from one sample, sequenced in a study of T cell responses to AZD1222 COVID-19 vaccine. The repertoire was sequenced with immunoSEQ multiplex PCR; TCRdb's copy has only in-frame clones and lacks some. The sample comprises more than 110,000 clones, 70% to 90% of which are singletons, and around 5% rests with the top ten. Sequencing used peripheral blood, obtained on day 0 of AZD1222 vaccination. These receptors came from an adult in good health.

J is TRBJ1-4 and V is TRBV9, with D possibly being TRBD1 (5 bases). Germline V gives CDR1 SGDLS, CDR2 YYNGEE. V was trimmed by 4 bases and J by 6 bases, leaving 13 bases between them. This CDR3 is built from 14 residues. In DNA, the CDR3 is TGTGCCAGCAGCCCCAATTGGGGCGATGAAAAACTGTTTTTT. It codes for CASSPNWGDEKLFF. The complete variable domain, with remaining parts taken from reference TRBV9 and TRBJ1-4, reads DSGVTQTPKHLITATGQRVTLRCSPRSGDLSVYWYQQSLDQGLQFLIQYYNGEERAKGNILERFSAQQFPDLHSELNLSSLELGDSALYFCASSPNWGDEKLFFGSGTQLSVL.

This clone was counted once. The chain joins TRBV5-1 to TRBJ2-7; 8 bases agree with TRBD1. Germline CDR1 reads SGHRS; CDR2 reads YFSETQ. The length of the CDR3 is 15 residues. Trimming cost V 2 bases and J 0 bases; bases outside gene matches: 4. CDR3 region: CASSFAGGYSYEQYF. CDR3 sequence (DNA): TGCGCCAGCAGCTTCGCAGGGGGCTACTCCTACGAGCAGTACTTC.

This chain joins TRBV7-8 and TRBJ2-7; 12 bases match TRBD2. CDR1 is SGHVS and CDR2 is FQNEAQ in the germline V gene. The CDR3 is made up of 18 amino acids. J lost 3 bases, V lost 6 bases, and 15 bases had no gene match. CDR3 sequence (DNA): TGTGCCAGCAGTCACCCGGGGGGTCTAGCGGGAGGGCTCTACGAGCAGTACTTC. This sequence encodes CASSHPGGLAGGLYEQYF.

This sequence joins TRBV27 and TRBJ2-2, with TRBD2 as a possible D gene (6 bases). Germline V CDR1 and CDR2: MNHEY, SMNVEV (reference sequence). Trimming pared 8 bases from V and 4 bases from J, leaving 17 bases between. This CDR3 region has 15 residues. CDR3 sequence: CASLTTGTFTGELFF. Here the CDR3 DNA reads TGTGCCAGCCTTACCACGGGGACTTTCACCGGGGAGCTGTTTTTT.

V usage is TRBV6-5 and J usage is TRBJ2-4; TRBD1 agrees at 9 bases. The CDR3 is 13 amino acids. CDR1 is MNHEY, CDR2 SVGAGI, per germline. V was clipped by 6 bases and J by 9 bases; unmatched bases: 6. CDR3 DNA sequence: TGTGCCAGCAGGGCCCCGGGACAGGGCATTCAGTACTTC. Its protein is CASRAPGQGIQYF.

The rearrangement joins TRBV28 to TRBJ2-5; 7 bases fit TRBD2. V lost 3 bases and J lost 1; bases outside the gene matches: 5. Germline V gives CDR1 MDHEN, CDR2 SYDVKM. This CDR3 contains 15 residues. The chain's CDR3 is CASSFPGEGQETQYF. CDR3 coding DNA: TGTGCCAGCAGTTTCCCCGGGGAGGGCCAAGAGACCCAGTACTTC.

The chain links TRBV10-3 to TRBJ1-1; D is uncertain. The CDR3 spans 12 residues. Germline V gives CDR1 ENHRY, CDR2 SYGVKD. V lost 3 bases to trimming and J lost 4 bases, with 6 bases between them. This CDR3 is CAISEVRTEAFF. In DNA form, the CDR3 reads TGTGCCATCAGTGAAGTACGCACTGAAGCTTTCTTT.

The J gene is TRBJ2-7, the V gene TRBV7-6; TRBD2 matches 11 bases. The CDR3 contains 17 residues. Looked up from germline, CDR1 is SGHVS and CDR2 is FNYEAQ. The V gene end was trimmed by 0 bases and the J gene end by 3 bases; junction bases not matched to a gene: 7. CDR3 nucleotide sequence: TGTGCCAGCAGCTTAGCGCAGGGTAGCGGGAGGGTCTACGAGCAGTACTTC. Its translation is CASSLAQGSGRVYEQYF.

This chain's CDR3 is CASSLGGRGRSTHDNQPQHF. For the CDR3, the DNA is TGTGCCAGCAGCTTAGGAGGGCGGGGACGCTCCACCCACGACAATCAGCCCCAGCATTTT. J is TRBJ1-5 and V is TRBV7-8; the D gene is possibly TRBD1 (5 bases). The germline V gene encodes CDR1 SGHVS and CDR2 FQNEAQ. Trimming stripped 1 base from V and 3 bases from J, with 25 bases between. This CDR3 contains 20 residues.

V is TRBV4-1 and J is TRBJ2-1, with D possibly TRBD1 on 5 matching bases. The length of the CDR3 is 13 residues. CDR1 and CDR2 (germline): MGHRA, YSYEKL. Trimming cost V 4 bases and J 7 bases, with 11 bases left between them. The chain's CDR3 is CASSLTGVNEQFF. The CDR3, as DNA: TGCGCCAGCAGCCTTACAGGTGTGAATGAGCAGTTCTTC.

The J gene is TRBJ1-5, the V gene TRBV28, with D perhaps TRBD1 (5 bases). Trimming stripped 6 bases from V and 5 bases from J, with 17 bases between. CDR1 and CDR2 (germline): MDHEN, SYDVKM. This CDR3 has 15 residues. The CDR3 region is CASSLRGPRDQPQHF. The CDR3 coding sequence is TGTGCCAGCAGCTTAAGGGGCCCCCGGGATCAGCCCCAGCATTTT.

The J gene is TRBJ1-1, the V gene TRBV7-9, with D unclear. Germline assignment: CDR1 SEHNR and CDR2 FQNEAQ (reference sequence). The V end lost 3 bases, the J end lost 6 bases, and 8 bases lay between the germline ends. CDR3 size: 12 residues. CDR3 sequence: CASSLGAAEAFF. Here the CDR3 DNA reads TGTGCCAGCAGCTTGGGCGCTGCTGAAGCTTTCTTT.

This rearrangement joins TRBV5-4 to TRBJ1-1, with unresolved D. CDR3 length: 14 residues. V was clipped by 6 bases and J by 0 bases, with 12 bases between them. Germline V gene sequence: CDR1 SGHNT, CDR2 YYREEE (reference sequence). The DNA for the CDR3 is TGTGCCAGCACGGGAGAATTAATGAACACTGAAGCTTTCTTT. Amino acids: CASTGELMNTEAFF.

The chain recombines TRBV12-3 or TRBV12-4 with TRBJ2-1; 8 nucleotides align to TRBD1. The CDR3 has 12 amino acids. The V gene end was trimmed by 6 bases and the J gene end by 6 bases; junction bases not matched to a gene: 1. This chain's CDR3 is CASSTGGNEQFF. The CDR3 region has the DNA TGTGCCAGCAGCACAGGGGGCAATGAGCAGTTCTTC.